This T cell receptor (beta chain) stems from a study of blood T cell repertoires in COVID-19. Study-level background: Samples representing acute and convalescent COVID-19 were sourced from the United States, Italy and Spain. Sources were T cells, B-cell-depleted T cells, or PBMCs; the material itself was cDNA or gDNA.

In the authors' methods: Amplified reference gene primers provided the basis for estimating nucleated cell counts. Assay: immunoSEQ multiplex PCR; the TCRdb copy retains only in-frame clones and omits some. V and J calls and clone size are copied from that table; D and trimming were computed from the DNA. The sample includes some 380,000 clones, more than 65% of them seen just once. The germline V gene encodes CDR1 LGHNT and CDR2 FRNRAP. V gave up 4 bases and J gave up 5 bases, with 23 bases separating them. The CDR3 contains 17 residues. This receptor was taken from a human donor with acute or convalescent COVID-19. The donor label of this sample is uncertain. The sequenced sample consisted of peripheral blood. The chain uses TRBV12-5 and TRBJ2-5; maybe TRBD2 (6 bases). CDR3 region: CASGSPRRAQWGETQYF. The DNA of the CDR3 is TGTGCTAGTGGTTCGCCAAGGAGGGCACAATGGGGGGAGACCCAGTACTTC.